The next 4 T cell receptor beta chains were all read from a single sample in a study of blood T cell repertoires in COVID-19. Here immunoSEQ multiplex PCR was the method, and the copy in TCRdb shows in-frame clones only, minus some. The sample includes roughly 43,000 clones, approximately 77% of them seen just once. The sample was peripheral blood. The receptors derive from a woman aged 65 to 85 with acute or convalescent COVID-19.

This clone was seen only a few times. The gene calls are TRBV5-1 and TRBJ1-3; no firm D call. V dropped 4 bases and J dropped 0 bases, with 11 bases sitting between them. The CDR3 runs to 15 residues. Germline V lookup: CDR1 SGHRS, CDR2 YFSETQ. The CDR3 loop is CASSREASSGNTIYF. As DNA, the CDR3 is TGCGCCAGCAGCCGTGAAGCATCCTCTGGAAACACCATATATTTT. Looking up the rest from reference TRBV5-1 and TRBJ1-3 gives the full variable domain: KAGVTQTPRYLIKTRGQQVTLSCSPISGHRSVSWYQQTPGQGLQFLFEYFSETQRNKGNFPGRFSGRQFSNSRSEMNVSTLELGDSALYLCASSREASSGNTIYFGEGSWLTVV.

A single count supports this clone. This chain connects TRBV15 to TRBJ1-4; 7 bases match TRBD1. The CDR3 runs 14 residues. The V gene's germline CDR1 is LNHNV and CDR2 YYDKDF (reference sequence). Trimming removed 1 base from V and 8 bases from J; junction bases left unmatched: 4. For the CDR3, the DNA is TGTGCCACCAGCAGAGTGGCAGGGGGGGAAAAACTGTTTTTT. It encodes CATSRVAGGEKLFF.

This rearrangement joins TRBV19 to TRBJ2-5; 7 bases are shared with TRBD1. Germline V gives CDR1 LNHDA, CDR2 SQIVND (reference sequence). The CDR3 sequence is 15 residues long. Unmatched junction bases numbered 12, after V lost 6 bases and J lost 5 bases. As DNA, the CDR3 is TGTGCCAGTAGCTCCCCCCTACAGGGGTGGGAGACCCAGTACTTC. Translation: CASSSPLQGWETQYF.

The chain uses TRBV12-5 and TRBJ2-3; 7 nucleotides line up with TRBD2. V shed 1 base and J 8 bases; nucleotides not matched to a gene: 3. The CDR3 runs 13 residues. The germline V gene encodes CDR1 LGHNT and CDR2 FRNRAP. CDR3 protein: CASGLAAGVTQYF. CDR3 nucleotide sequence: TGTGCTAGTGGTTTGGCCGCGGGAGTTACGCAGTATTTT.